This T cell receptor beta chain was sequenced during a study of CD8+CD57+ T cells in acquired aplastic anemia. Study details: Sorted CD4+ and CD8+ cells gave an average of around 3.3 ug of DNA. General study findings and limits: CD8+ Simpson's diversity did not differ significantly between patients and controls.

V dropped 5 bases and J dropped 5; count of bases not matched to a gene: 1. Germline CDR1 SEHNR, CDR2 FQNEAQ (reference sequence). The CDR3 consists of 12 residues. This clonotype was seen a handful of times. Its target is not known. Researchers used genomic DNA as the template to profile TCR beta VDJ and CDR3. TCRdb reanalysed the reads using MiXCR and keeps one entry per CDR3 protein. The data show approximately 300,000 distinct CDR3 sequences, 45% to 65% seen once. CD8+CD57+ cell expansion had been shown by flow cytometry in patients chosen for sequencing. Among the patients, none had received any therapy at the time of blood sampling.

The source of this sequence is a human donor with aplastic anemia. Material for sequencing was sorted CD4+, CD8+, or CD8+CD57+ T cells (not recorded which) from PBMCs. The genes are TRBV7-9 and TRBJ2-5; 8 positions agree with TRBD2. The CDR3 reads CASSGGGETQYF. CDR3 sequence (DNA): TGTGCCAGCAGCGGCGGGGGGGAGACCCAGTACTTC. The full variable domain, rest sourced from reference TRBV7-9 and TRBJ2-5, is DTGVSQNPRHKITKRGQNVTFRCDPISEHNRLYWYRQTLGQGPEFLTYFQNEAQLEKSRLLSDRFSAERPKGSFSTLEIQRTEQGDSAMYLCASSGGGETQYFGPGTRLLVL.